Following are 30 T cell receptor beta chains from one sample sequenced in a study of siplizumab effects on memory and regulatory T cells (dated by TCRdb to the late 2010s). The library came from the immunoSEQ multiplex PCR assay. TCRdb's version of the immuneACCESS table is confined to in-frame rearrangements and falls short of the full clone set. An unresolved V gene accounts for under half of the shortfall where checked; the remainder is of unknown origin. Recorded for this sample are some 100,000 clones; 92% of them occurred a single time. The leading ten clones occupy approximately 0.71% of the sample. The sample consisted of Tregs sorted from blood. The receptors were gathered from a human donor in good health.

The chain carries TRBV5-4 and TRBJ1-2; perhaps TRBD1 as D (6 bases). Looked up from germline, CDR1 is SGHNT and CDR2 is YYREEE (reference sequence). V was pared by 0 bases and J by 5 bases, with 11 bases between. The CDR3 loop spans 14 amino acids. The CDR3 DNA follows: TGTGCCAGCAGCTTGGTAGGCAGGGGATATGGCTACACCTTC. The encoded protein is CASSLVGRGYGYTF.

The J gene is TRBJ2-3, the V gene TRBV19, with D possibly being TRBD2 (6 bases). CDR3 length: 15 amino acids. Germline V gene data show CDR1 as LNHDA and CDR2 as SQIVND (reference sequence). V was trimmed by 4 bases and J by 2 bases, leaving 13 bases between them. The CDR3 sequence: CASSSSGTNTDTQYF. The CDR3 coding sequence is TGTGCCAGTAGTAGTAGCGGTACAAACACAGATACGCAGTATTTT.

The chain has TRBV7-3 and TRBJ2-1; possible D gene TRBD1, 5 bases. CDR1 SGHTA and CDR2 FQGTGA come from the germline V gene. Trimming took 8 bases from V and 7 from J, leaving 21 bases between them. This CDR3 is 15 amino acids long. The CDR3 loop is CASSKGAEKQNEQFF. The CDR3 region has the DNA TGTGCCAGCTCCAAAGGGGCGGAAAAACAGAATGAGCAGTTCTTC.

As concerns this clone: This sample includes further DNA sequences coding for the same CDR3. The chain has TRBV5-1 and TRBJ1-1; D unclear. V was shortened by 1 base and J by 1 base, with 5 bases between the two germline ends. Germline V gene sequence: CDR1 SGHRS, CDR2 YFSETQ. There are 13 residues in the CDR3. The CDR3 sequence is CASSLTGNTEAFF. The CDR3 DNA reads as TGCGCCAGCAGCTTGACGGGGAACACTGAAGCTTTCTTT.

This clone appeared a few times. This same CDR3 is encoded by further DNA sequences in the sample. The V call is TRBV30, the J call TRBJ1-1; D is ambiguous. The germline V gene has CDR1 GTSNPN and CDR2 SVGIG (reference sequence). This CDR3 region has 13 residues. Trimming pared 0 bases from V and 1 base from J, leaving 6 bases between. The CDR3 DNA is TGTGCCTGGAGTGTATTACCGAACACTGAAGCTTTCTTT. This sequence encodes CAWSVLPNTEAFF.

The CDR3 reads CASSEYEQVRYYGYTF. In nucleotides, the CDR3 is TGTGCCAGCAGTGAATATGAACAGGTTCGGTACTATGGCTACACCTTC. This sequence joins TRBV2 and TRBJ1-2, with TRBD1 as a possible D gene (5 bases). The CDR3 loop spans 16 amino acids. Trimming pared 2 bases from V and 3 bases from J, leaving 16 bases between. The germline CDR1 and CDR2 sequences are SNHLY and FYNNEI.

V and J are TRBV11-2 and TRBJ2-1; possibly TRBD2 for D (5 bases). Trimming removed 1 base from V and 6 bases from J, with 10 bases in between. CDR3 length equals 14 residues. CDR1 and CDR2 from the germline V gene are SGHAT and FQNNGV. CDR3 coding DNA: TGTGCCAGCAGCTTAGCGGCTAGCACCAATGAGCAGTTCTTC. Translating it yields CASSLAASTNEQFF.

The chain is built from TRBV6-1 and TRBJ2-1; the D gene is possibly TRBD2 (5 bases). CDR3 length: 14 residues. Germline assignment: CDR1 MNHNS and CDR2 SASEGT. Trimming pared 2 bases from V and 1 base from J, leaving 6 bases between. CDR3 loop: CASSERGSYNEQFF. The CDR3 nucleotides read TGTGCCAGCAGTGAACGCGGGTCCTACAATGAGCAGTTCTTC.

The J gene is TRBJ2-1, the V gene TRBV9; TRBD2 matches 8 bases. CDR1 SGDLS and CDR2 YYNGEE come from the germline V gene. J lost 4 bases, V lost 6 bases, and 12 bases had no gene match. This CDR3 contains 16 residues. CDR3 nucleotides: TGTGCCAGCAACGCCTTTGCGGGGGGTCGTTACAATGAGCAGTTCTTC. Translating it yields CASNAFAGGRYNEQFF.

The chain combines TRBV28 with TRBJ1-3; D gene ambiguous. This CDR3 contains 18 residues. Germline lookup yields CDR1 MDHEN and CDR2 SYDVKM. V was shortened by 4 bases and J by 0 bases, with 19 bases between the two germline ends. The CDR3 sequence is CASSSYSGRPSSGNTIYF. CDR3 nucleotide sequence: TGTGCCAGCAGTTCATACTCGGGGAGACCCTCCTCTGGAAACACCATATATTTT.

The V gene is TRBV9, the J gene TRBJ2-1; the D is unclear. V was shortened by 1 base and J by 7 bases, with 12 bases between the two germline ends. The V gene's germline CDR1 is SGDLS and CDR2 YYNGEE. The CDR3 is 14 residues long. Here the CDR3 DNA reads TGTGCCAGCAGCGTAATGGGTCTCGGGAATGAGCAGTTCTTC. It is translated as CASSVMGLGNEQFF.

CDR3 in amino acids: CASSEGGEETQYF. The DNA of the CDR3 is TGTGCCAGCAGTGAAGGAGGGGAAGAGACCCAGTACTTC. V and J are TRBV2 and TRBJ2-5, with D perhaps TRBD1 or TRBD2 (5 bases each). Germline CDR1 reads SNHLY; CDR2 reads FYNNEI. V gave up 1 base and J gave up 3 bases, with 6 bases separating them. The CDR3 runs to 13 residues.

The genes are TRBV7-8 and TRBJ2-4; D gene uncertain. V lost 2 bases and J lost 0, with 14 bases in between. The V gene's germline CDR1 is SGHVS and CDR2 FQNEAQ. The CDR3 has 17 residues. CDR3 amino acids: CASSLLRTKLAKNIQYF. CDR3 in DNA: TGTGCCAGCAGCTTACTGAGGACGAAGCTAGCCAAAAACATTCAGTACTTC.

The genes are TRBV19 and TRBJ2-7, with D perhaps assigned TRBD1 or TRBD2 (6 bases each). From germline, CDR1 is LNHDA and CDR2 SQIVND (reference sequence). The CDR3 extends over 13 amino acids. The V end lost 5 bases, the J end lost 6 bases, and 14 bases lay between the germline ends. CDR3 sequence reads: CASSANRGREQYF. DNA for the CDR3: TGTGCCAGTAGTGCCAACCGGGGGCGCGAGCAGTACTTC.

The count of this clone is one. The genes are TRBV5-1 and TRBJ2-5; tentative D call: TRBD2 (7 bases). Germline CDR1 SGHRS, CDR2 YFSETQ. This CDR3 region has 14 residues. V gave up 2 bases and J gave up 4 bases, with 12 bases separating them. The CDR3 DNA reads TGCGCCAGCAGCTTCGGGGGGCGTTTAGAGACCCAGTACTTC. This codes for CASSFGGRLETQYF.

The genes are TRBV6-5 and TRBJ2-3, with 7 bases identical to TRBD1. The CDR3 runs 15 residues. CDR1 and CDR2 (germline): MNHEY, SVGAGI. J lost 4 bases, V lost 2 bases, and 6 bases had no gene match. The CDR3 loop reads CASSYPTGSADTQYF. The CDR3 bases are TGTGCCAGCAGTTACCCGACAGGGTCGGCAGATACGCAGTATTTT.

The V and J genes are TRBV2 and TRBJ2-7; 7 bases map to TRBD1. V shed 6 bases, J shed 11 bases, and the junction held 13 bases outside the gene matches. Germline V lookup: CDR1 SNHLY, CDR2 FYNNEI. The CDR3 runs 13 residues. CDR3: CASSSIDRVWKYF. For the CDR3, the DNA is TGTGCCAGCAGCTCCATAGACAGGGTCTGGAAGTACTTC.

J is TRBJ2-7 and V is TRBV5-4; 11 bases line up with TRBD2. This CDR3 spans 13 amino acids. Germline loops: CDR1 SGHNT, CDR2 YYREEE (reference sequence). V shed 2 bases, J shed 9 bases, and the junction held 4 bases outside the gene matches. In nucleotides, the CDR3 is TGTGCCAGCAGCTTTACTAGCGGGAGTGGGCAGTACTTC. Amino acids: CASSFTSGSGQYF.

A single count supports this clone. The V gene is TRBV7-8, the J gene TRBJ1-5, with D perhaps matching TRBD1 (5 bases). V dropped 7 bases and J dropped 6 bases, with 22 bases sitting between them. The CDR3 contains 16 residues. CDR1 and CDR2 from the germline V gene are SGHVS and FQNEAQ. The CDR3 DNA is TGTGCCAGCAACCGGGGGTCAACAGGCCGAGGTCAGCCCCAGCATTTT. This sequence encodes CASNRGSTGRGQPQHF. Full variable domain (remainder filled in from reference TRBV7-8 and TRBJ1-5): GAGVSQSPRYKVAKRGQDVALRCDPISGHVSLFWYQQALGQGPEFLTYFQNEAQLDKSGLPSDRFFAERPEGSVSTLKIQRTQQEDSAVYLCASNRGSTGRGQPQHFGDGTRLSIL.

CDR3 sequence (DNA): TGTGCCAGTAGTATAGCGGGATTCTCCTACGAGCAGTACTTC. This encodes CASSIAGFSYEQYF. The chain combines TRBV19 with TRBJ2-7; perhaps TRBD2 as D (5 bases). V gave up 1 base and J gave up 0 bases, with 7 bases separating them. Germline lookup yields CDR1 LNHDA and CDR2 SQIVND (reference sequence). This CDR3 has 14 amino acids.

This rearrangement joins TRBV4-2 to TRBJ2-5; 9 nucleotides agree with TRBD2. The germline V gene has CDR1 LGHNA and CDR2 YNFKEQ. V was pared by 0 bases and J by 4 bases, with 18 bases of the junction left unmatched. This CDR3 contains 20 residues. The CDR3 DNA reads TGTGCCAGCAGCCAAGAGTCCCATTGGCCAGCGGGAGGCCGGGGAGAGACCCAGTACTTC. This translates into CASSQESHWPAGGRGETQYF.

V is TRBV29-1 and J is TRBJ2-1; 9 bases align to TRBD1. CDR3 length: 12 amino acids. Germline CDR1 SQVTM, CDR2 ANQGSEA. The CDR3 here is CSARDRESEQFF. The CDR3 region has the DNA TGCAGTGCCCGGGACAGGGAAAGTGAGCAGTTCTTC.

The J gene is TRBJ2-7, the V gene TRBV9, with 12 nucleotides matching TRBD2. The CDR3 is made up of 17 amino acids. Trimming took 4 bases from V and 5 from J; bases not matched to a gene: 13. CDR1 and CDR2 (germline): SGDLS, YYNGEE. CDR3: CASSPDSRLAGVNEQYF. The CDR3 DNA is TGTGCCAGCAGCCCAGACTCAAGACTAGCGGGAGTTAACGAGCAGTACTTC.

The V and J genes are TRBV5-4 and TRBJ1-1, with TRBD1 as a possible D gene (6 bases). Looked up from germline, CDR1 is SGHNT and CDR2 is YYREEE (reference sequence). Between the trimmed V and J ends, which lost 4 bases and 0 bases, there was a span of 16 bases. The CDR3 runs to 16 residues. The chain's CDR3 is CASSPTGASMNTEAFF. As DNA, the CDR3 is TGTGCCAGCAGCCCGACAGGCGCATCGATGAACACTGAAGCTTTCTTT.

This sequence joins TRBV11-2 and TRBJ1-5, with D perhaps matching TRBD1 (5 bases). This CDR3 spans 14 amino acids. Per germline, CDR1 SGHAT and CDR2 FQNNGV. Trimming shortened V by 3 bases and J by 6 bases, and 12 bases separated the two germline ends. CDR3 sequence (DNA): TGTGCCAGCAGCTTCCCGGGGGTGGGTCAGCCCCAGCATTTT. Protein sequence: CASSFPGVGQPQHF.

This sequence joins TRBV10-3 and TRBJ2-3, with 7 bases that match TRBD1. The CDR3 loop spans 16 amino acids. Germline V CDR1 and CDR2: ENHRY, SYGVKD. J lost 4 bases, V lost 3 bases, and 10 bases had no gene match. In nucleotides, the CDR3 is TGTGCCATCAGTGACCCCGTGGACAGGTTCGCAGATACGCAGTATTTT. This translates into CAISDPVDRFADTQYF.

This chain connects TRBV7-8 to TRBJ1-2; D is ambiguous. There are 13 residues in the CDR3. Trimming took 5 bases from V and 3 from J, leaving 10 bases between them. CDR1 and CDR2 from the germline V gene are SGHVS and FQNEAQ. The CDR3 region is CASSLQSYYGYTF. In nucleotides, the CDR3 is TGTGCCAGCAGCCTACAGAGTTACTATGGCTACACCTTC.

The rearrangement links TRBV18 to TRBJ2-7, with 7 positions matching TRBD1. In germline, CDR1 is KGHSH, CDR2 LQKENI. Trimming at V came to 6 bases and at J to 6 bases, leaving 11 bases not matched to a gene. The CDR3 covers 14 residues. CDR3 residues: CASSLQGSTFEQYF. The CDR3 DNA reads as TGTGCCAGCTCCCTACAGGGGTCTACCTTCGAGCAGTACTTC.

The chain carries TRBV7-8 and TRBJ2-3, with TRBD2 identical over 11 bases. CDR1 and CDR2 (germline): SGHVS, FQNEAQ. V was pared by 4 bases and J by 2 bases, with 5 bases of the junction left unmatched. CDR3 size: 16 residues. DNA for the CDR3: TGTGCCAGCAGCTCAACTAGCGGGGGCGTCACAGATACGCAGTATTTT. This encodes CASSSTSGGVTDTQYF.

J is TRBJ1-1 and V is TRBV9; D might be TRBD1 (6 bases). The CDR3 is 14 residues long. V lost 0 bases and J lost 6, with 12 bases in between. Germline CDR1 and CDR2: SGDLS and YYNGEE. The CDR3 sequence: CASSVEGGRAEAFF. CDR3 DNA: TGTGCCAGCAGCGTAGAGGGGGGTAGGGCTGAAGCTTTCTTT. Drawing the rest from reference TRBV9 and TRBJ1-1, the complete variable domain is DSGVTQTPKHLITATGQRVTLRCSPRSGDLSVYWYQQSLDQGLQFLIQYYNGEERAKGNILERFSAQQFPDLHSELNLSSLELGDSALYFCASSVEGGRAEAFFGQGTRLTVV.